This T cell receptor beta chain was captured in a study of prognosis after radiotherapy for stage I lung cancer. The wider study: The roughly 12 male and roughly six female patients were aged about 50 to 85, median 74.5 years.

The blood draw at each of two time points yielded six milliliters of peripheral blood. Genomic DNA was the source, and TCR beta CDR3 was amplified from it by two-round multiplex PCR. It was primers specific to each TRBV and TRBJ gene that first-round PCR used. Via MiXCR, TCRdb re-called the multiplex PCR reads, giving one row per CDR3 protein. Among about 16,000 distinct CDR3 sequences listed, around 40% were seen once. This clonotype has ten or more counts. V shed 2 bases and J shed 0 bases, with 16 bases lying between them. The CDR3 runs to 17 residues. Sample: PBMCs, taken before or after stereotactic body radiation therapy (not recorded which). The gene calls are TRBV12-3 or TRBV12-4 and TRBJ2-5; D is ambiguous. The receptor comes from a donor over 45 with non-small cell lung cancer. The CDR3: CASSLQAGNLNQETQYF. In DNA, the CDR3 is TGTGCCAGCAGTTTACAGGCAGGAAACTTGAACCAAGAGACCCAGTACTTC.